The 21 T cell receptor beta chains presented below share a single source sample, sequenced in a study of response to subunit inactivated influenza vaccine. TCRdb re-derived calls from the RT-PCR reads in MiXCR, one entry per CDR3 protein. The data hold 530,000 or so distinct CDR3 sequences, with 10% to 15% observed a single time. Sequencing used PBMCs from blood, obtained on the day of vaccination. The receptors were sampled from a man in his fifties who received an inactivated influenza vaccine.

This clonotype was counted a few times. V usage is TRBV24-1 and J usage is TRBJ2-2; no reliable D call. Trimming pared 1 base from V and 6 bases from J, leaving 2 bases between. Germline CDR1 and CDR2: KGHDR and SFDVKD. The CDR3 covers 12 residues. CDR3: CATSDFPGELFF. DNA of the CDR3: TGTGCCACCAGTGATTTTCCCGGGGAGCTGTTTTTT.

The V call is TRBV20-1, the J call TRBJ2-7; 7 positions agree with TRBD2. In germline, CDR1 is DFQATT, CDR2 SNEGSKA (reference sequence). This CDR3 is 15 amino acids long. J gave up 0 bases and V 6 bases, and 11 bases lay outside the gene matches. The DNA of the CDR3 is TGCAGTGCCAAACCCGGGACTACTAGCTCCTACGAGCAGTACTTC. Translated: CSAKPGTTSSYEQYF.

This clonotype was seen repeatedly, ten times or more. The chain has TRBV12-3 or TRBV12-4 and TRBJ2-1; 7 bases map to TRBD2. The CDR3 is 13 residues long. The trim removed 7 bases at V and 1 base at J, leaving 1 base unmatched. The CDR3: CASIGGSYNEQFF. The CDR3, as DNA: TGTGCCAGCATCGGGGGGTCCTACAATGAGCAGTTCTTC.

This clonotype was picked up many times. V is TRBV27 and J is TRBJ2-3; D is unclear. The CDR3 contains 13 residues. With 6 bases removed from V and 3 bases from J, the gap between germline ends came to 10 bases. CDR1 and CDR2 (germline): MNHEY, SMNVEV (reference sequence). The CDR3 region has the DNA TGTGCCAGCAGATCTGTGGGGACAGATACGCAGTATTTT. It specifies CASRSVGTDTQYF.

This clonotype was seen at least ten times. V gene TRBV11-2 combines with J gene TRBJ1-1, with D possibly matching TRBD1 (6 bases). Germline V gene data show CDR1 as SGHAT and CDR2 as FQNNGV. V lost 1 base to trimming and J lost 4 bases, with 10 bases between them. This CDR3 has 14 amino acids. The CDR3 reads CASSLGQGSTEAFF. CDR3 sequence (DNA): TGTGCCAGCAGCTTAGGCCAGGGGAGCACTGAAGCTTTCTTT.

This clonotype has a count of ten or more. The V gene is TRBV5-5, the J gene TRBJ2-3; D is ambiguous. The CDR3 is made up of 14 amino acids. Germline V gene lookup returns CDR1 SGHKS and CDR2 YYEKEE (reference sequence). Trimming shortened V by 0 bases and J by 2 bases, and 7 bases separated the two germline ends. CDR3 DNA: TGTGCCAGCAGCTTGGCTACACCCACAGATACGCAGTATTTT. Translation gives CASSLATPTDTQYF.

This clonotype was counted a few times. The chain joins TRBV6-2 or TRBV6-3 to TRBJ1-1; D not certain. Germline V lookup: CDR1 MNHEY, CDR2 SVGEGT. V was trimmed by 5 bases and J by 0 bases, leaving 7 bases between them. This CDR3 contains 13 residues. CDR3 sequence reads: CASSARLNTEAFF. The CDR3, as DNA: TGTGCCAGCAGTGCTCGGCTGAACACTGAAGCTTTCTTT.

This clonotype was picked up a small number of times. J is TRBJ2-1 and V is TRBV18; D not certain. Germline CDR1 KGHSH, CDR2 LQKENI. V lost 0 bases and J 7 bases, leaving 16 bases between the germline ends. This CDR3 comprises 16 residues. The CDR3 spells CASSPPGYETRNEQFF. DNA of the CDR3: TGTGCCAGCTCACCACCGGGCTATGAAACGAGGAATGAGCAGTTCTTC. Variable domain in full (rest from reference TRBV18 and TRBJ2-1): NAGVMQNPRHLVRRRGQEARLRCSPMKGHSHVYWYRQLPEEGLKFMVYLQKENIIDESGMPKERFSAEFPKEGPSILRIQQVVRGDSAAYFCASSPPGYETRNEQFFGPGTRLTVL.

V is TRBV11-1 and J is TRBJ2-1, with D tentatively TRBD1 (6 bases). The germline V and J ends were trimmed by 4 bases and 0 bases, with 28 bases remaining between them. The CDR3 length is 21 residues. From germline, CDR1 is SGHAT and CDR2 FQDESV (reference sequence). CDR3 coding DNA: TGTGCCAGCAGCTCGAGAGGACAGACCCGGCGTTCCTCCACCTCCTACAATGAGCAGTTCTTC. Protein sequence: CASSSRGQTRRSSTSYNEQFF.

Only a few counts were recorded for this clonotype. The chain carries TRBV20-1 and TRBJ2-5, with D tentatively TRBD1 (6 bases). Germline assignment: CDR1 DFQATT and CDR2 SNEGSKA (reference sequence). The germline V and J ends were trimmed by 8 bases and 2 bases, with 15 bases remaining between them. This CDR3 comprises 13 residues. The chain's CDR3 is CSTTLGTQETQYF. The CDR3, as DNA: TGCAGTACTACGCTCGGGACACAAGAGACCCAGTACTTC.

This clonotype was seen ten or more times. The V call is TRBV9, the J call TRBJ2-2; a possible D gene is TRBD1 (5 bases). CDR1 is SGDLS and CDR2 is YYNGEE in the germline V gene. V gave up 3 bases and J gave up 4 bases, with 22 bases separating them. The CDR3 is 18 residues long. The CDR3 DNA follows: TGTGCCAGCAGCGGGGGTCGACAGAGTTATTTCTCCACCGGGGAGCTGTTTTTT. This sequence encodes CASSGGRQSYFSTGELFF.

This chain connects TRBV6-8 to TRBJ1-1, with D possibly being TRBD1 (6 bases). This CDR3 spans 13 amino acids. Trimming shortened V by 6 bases and J by 3 bases, and 11 bases separated the two germline ends. Per the germline V gene, CDR1 is MNHGY and CDR2 is SAAAGT. The CDR3 loop reads CASRTGTYTEAFF. CDR3 DNA sequence: TGTGCCAGCAGGACAGGCACTTACACTGAAGCTTTCTTT.

The V and J genes are TRBV7-9 and TRBJ2-1; 8 bases are shared with TRBD2. CDR1 and CDR2 from the germline V gene are SEHNR and FQNEAQ (reference sequence). The CDR3 length is 15 residues. The V gene end was trimmed by 1 base and the J gene end by 7 bases; junction bases not matched to a gene: 6. CDR3: CASSLDGGAWNEQFF. CDR3 nucleotides: TGTGCCAGCAGCTTAGACGGGGGGGCGTGGAATGAGCAGTTCTTC.

Many counts were recorded for this clonotype. This chain connects TRBV11-2 to TRBJ2-2, with 7 nucleotides matching TRBD1. The germline CDR1 and CDR2 sequences are SGHAT and FQNNGV. V shed 0 bases, J shed 3 bases, and the junction held 16 bases outside the gene matches. CDR3 length: 20 residues. Here the CDR3 reads CASSLDWATTGFGDTGELFF. CDR3 DNA sequence: TGTGCCAGCAGCTTAGATTGGGCTACGACAGGGTTCGGGGACACCGGGGAGCTGTTTTTT.

The rearrangement uses TRBV27 and TRBJ1-5; 9 nucleotides line up with TRBD1. The CDR3 sequence is 14 residues long. Germline-derived CDR1 and CDR2 are MNHEY and SMNVEV (reference sequence). V was clipped by 6 bases and J by 6 bases; unmatched bases: 6. The CDR3 reads CASSKTGGSQPQHF. As DNA, the CDR3 is TGTGCCAGCAGCAAAACAGGGGGCAGTCAGCCCCAGCATTTT.

A few counts support this clonotype. The rearrangement uses TRBV20-1 and TRBJ2-5, with TRBD1 matching over 7 bases. With V trimmed by 3 bases and J by 5 bases, 12 bases remained unmatched. CDR1 and CDR2 from the germline V gene are DFQATT and SNEGSKA (reference sequence). The CDR3 consists of 15 residues. CDR3 protein: CSARELNTGEETQYF. The CDR3 DNA reads as TGCAGTGCTAGGGAACTCAACACAGGGGAGGAGACCCAGTACTTC.

V usage is TRBV2 and J usage is TRBJ2-1; the match to TRBD1 covers 8 bases. V shed 6 bases, J shed 1 base, and the junction held 11 bases outside the gene matches. The CDR3 consists of 17 residues. The germline V gene encodes CDR1 SNHLY and CDR2 FYNNEI. The CDR3 DNA follows: TGTGCCAGCAGGCACACCGGGACAGGAAGGTCCTACAATGAGCAGTTCTTC. Its protein is CASRHTGTGRSYNEQFF.

The chain uses TRBV29-1 and TRBJ2-1; tentatively, D is TRBD1 or TRBD2 (6 bases each). Germline CDR1 and CDR2: SQVTM and ANQGSEA. The CDR3 length is 13 residues. V lost 4 bases and J 8 bases, leaving 15 bases between the germline ends. DNA of the CDR3: TGCAGCGTTGCATTATGGGGGGCGGATGAGCAGTTCTTC. Protein: CSVALWGADEQFF.

This chain joins TRBV20-1 and TRBJ2-7; 7 bases line up with TRBD2. Germline V gene sequence: CDR1 DFQATT, CDR2 SNEGSKA (reference sequence). The V gene end was trimmed by 4 bases and the J gene end by 0 bases; junction bases not matched to a gene: 3. CDR3 size: 13 residues. CDR3 DNA sequence: TGCAGTGCTAAGGGGACTAACTCCTACGAGCAGTACTTC. Translated: CSAKGTNSYEQYF.

The J gene is TRBJ2-1, the V gene TRBV28; the D gene is possibly TRBD2 (5 bases). CDR1 and CDR2 (germline): MDHEN, SYDVKM. The CDR3 loop spans 15 amino acids. The ends were cut back, 7 bases at V and 0 bases at J, with 13 bases in the middle. Written as DNA, the CDR3 is TGTGCCAGCATTCCAGCGGTGAGCTCCTACAATGAGCAGTTCTTC. It translates to CASIPAVSSYNEQFF.

This clonotype has at least ten counts. The chain recombines TRBV7-2 with TRBJ1-1, with 7 bases aligning to TRBD1. The CDR3 length is 15 residues. Looked up from germline, CDR1 is SGHTA and CDR2 is FQGNSA. V lost 6 bases to trimming and J lost 4 bases; unmatched junction nucleotides: 11. The DNA for the CDR3 is TGTGCCAGCAGTTTGCGACCAGGGGGAGGCACTGAAGCTTTCTTT. As protein: CASSLRPGGGTEAFF.